The TCR beta chain described here comes from a study of blood T cell repertoires in COVID-19. At the level of the study: Sites in the United States, Italy and Spain provided acute and convalescent COVID-19 samples. Sources were T cells, B-cell-depleted T cells, or PBMCs; the material itself was cDNA or gDNA.

As originally analysed: Reference gene primer amplification gave nucleated cell count estimates. The assay was immunoSEQ multiplex PCR, and TCRdb's table has in-frame clones only and misses some. The V and J calls and the clone size are those of that table, but D and trimming were determined from the DNA. The sample consists of around 20,000 clones, roughly nine tenths of them appearing once. Per the germline V gene, CDR1 is LNHDA and CDR2 is SQIVND (reference sequence). The CDR3 extends over 13 amino acids. Trimming took off 7 bases at V and 3 bases at J, with 10 bases between the two ends. The sequenced sample was peripheral blood. The chain is built from TRBV19 and TRBJ1-5; unclear D gene. The TCR originated in a human donor with active COVID-19. The donor label of this sample is uncertain. The CDR3 reads CASTEAYNQPQHF. For the CDR3, the DNA is TGTGCCAGTACTGAGGCTTACAATCAGCCCCAGCATTTT.